This entry lists 7 T cell receptor beta chains sequenced from one sample in a study of cytomegalovirus exposure and HLA in healthy donors. Data came from immunoSEQ multiplex PCR; TCRdb stores just in-frame clones and leaves some out. The sample includes about 120,000 clones, more than 75% of them seen just once. Sequencing was carried out using PBMCs. The receptors shown here come from a woman aged 25 to 39 in good health and CMV-seropositive.

The chain combines TRBV6-4 with TRBJ1-6; D ambiguous. The V end was cut by 10 bases, the J end by 0 bases, with 13 bases between. This CDR3 spans 15 amino acids. CDR1 MRHNA and CDR2 SNTAGT come from the germline V gene. The CDR3, as DNA: TGTGCCACCTCTTGGGAGGACTCCTATAATTCACCCCTCCACTTT. Protein product: CATSWEDSYNSPLHF.

V usage is TRBV19 and J usage is TRBJ1-2; D gene ambiguous. Germline V CDR1 and CDR2: LNHDA, SQIVND (reference sequence). The CDR3 runs to 14 residues. Trimming took off 7 bases at V and 0 bases at J, with 12 bases between the two ends. The CDR3 DNA reads TGTGCCAGTACAAGGGAGGAGGCTAACTATGGCTACACCTTC. Translated: CASTREEANYGYTF. The full variable domain, completed using reference TRBV19 and TRBJ1-2, is DGGITQSPKYLFRKEGQNVTLSCEQNLNHDAMYWYRQDPGQGLRLIYYSQIVNDFQKGDIAEGYSVSREKKESFPLTVTSAQKNPTAFYLCASTREEANYGYTFGSGTRLTVV.

The chain couples TRBV7-6 to TRBJ2-7; D is possibly TRBD2 (5 bases). V gave up 5 bases and J gave up 6 bases, with 20 bases separating them. Germline values: CDR1 SGHVS, CDR2 FNYEAQ. CDR3 size: 15 residues. This CDR3 is CASSPLGVSSGEQYF. CDR3 bases: TGTGCCAGCAGCCCCCTGGGAGTTTCCTCTGGCGAGCAGTACTTC.

The chain has TRBV11-2 and TRBJ2-7, with 9 bases lining up with TRBD1. CDR1 is SGHAT and CDR2 is FQNNGV in the germline V gene. After removal of 5 bases from V and 6 bases from J, the junction contained 5 bases not matched to a gene. The CDR3 has 13 residues. For the CDR3, the DNA is TGTGCCAGCAGCGTGGACAGGGGATTCGAGCAGTACTTC. Translated: CASSVDRGFEQYF.

In this sample, this clone turned up once. CDR3 nucleotides: TGTGCCGGCAAGGACAGGGAAGCTTGCGAGCAGTACTTC. Encoded protein: CAGKDREACEQYF. The genes are TRBV6-4 and TRBJ2-7; 8 positions agree with TRBD1. CDR3 size: 13 residues. J was trimmed by 6 bases and V by 11 bases; bases with no gene match: 12. Per germline, CDR1 MRHNA and CDR2 SNTAGT.

The genes are TRBV7-2 and TRBJ2-7; 8 nucleotides match TRBD1. The CDR3 has 13 residues. In germline, CDR1 is SGHTA, CDR2 FQGNSA. Trimming took 2 bases from V and 3 from J; bases not matched to a gene: 0. The CDR3 region is CASSLTGGYEQYF. The CDR3 DNA reads as TGTGCCAGCAGCTTAACAGGGGGCTACGAGCAGTACTTC.

The rearrangement uses TRBV5-4 and TRBJ1-1; the D gene is possibly TRBD1 (6 bases). V dropped 2 bases and J dropped 0 bases, with 8 bases sitting between them. This CDR3 has 14 residues. Germline loops: CDR1 SGHNT, CDR2 YYREEE (reference sequence). The CDR3 sequence: CASSFGQMNTEAFF. CDR3 nucleotides: TGTGCCAGCAGCTTCGGACAGATGAACACTGAAGCTTTCTTT.